The 14 T cell receptor beta chains below all came from one sample that was sequenced in a study of control samples from healthy donors and cancer patients. This table comes from immunoSEQ multiplex PCR, and its TCRdb copy is limited to in-frame clones, with some not included. Here the sample spans 130,000 to 150,000 clones, more than 90% being singletons. Sequenced input: blood. The receptors were sampled from a young man in good health.

The table lists this clone with a few counts. The V and J genes are TRBV6-5 and TRBJ1-1; perhaps TRBD1 as D (5 bases). The germline gives CDR1 MNHEY, CDR2 SVGAGI. The CDR3 is 13 amino acids. Trimming took 7 bases from V and 0 from J, leaving 9 bases between them. In DNA, the CDR3 is TGTGCCAGCAAGGGGCTAATGAACACTGAAGCTTTCTTT. Residues: CASKGLMNTEAFF.

The CDR3 here is CASSVDSSYEQYF. The CDR3 DNA is TGTGCCAGCAGTGTAGACAGCTCCTACGAGCAGTACTTC. J is TRBJ2-7 and V is TRBV6-4; possibly TRBD1 for D (5 bases). Germline V lookup: CDR1 MRHNA, CDR2 SNTAGT. This CDR3 contains 13 residues. Trimming pared 4 bases from V and 0 bases from J, leaving 7 bases between.

The rearrangement joins TRBV30 to TRBJ1-5; D gene uncertain. V lost 2 bases, J lost 5 bases, and 19 bases lay in between. The CDR3 runs to 16 residues. Germline CDR1 reads GTSNPN; CDR2 reads SVGIG (reference sequence). The CDR3 loop is CAWSLNVPGLHQPQHF. CDR3 nucleotides: TGTGCCTGGAGTCTAAACGTTCCGGGTCTTCATCAGCCCCAGCATTTT.

This clone was seen once. The V call is TRBV6-6, the J call TRBJ1-1; 7 bases match TRBD1. This CDR3 spans 13 amino acids. V lost 8 bases, J lost 7 bases, and 10 bases stayed unmatched. The germline CDR1 and CDR2 sequences are MNHNY and SVGAGI (reference sequence). CDR3 in amino acids: CASGTGELGEAFF. In DNA, the CDR3 is TGTGCCAGCGGTACAGGGGAGTTGGGTGAAGCTTTCTTT.

The chain joins TRBV9 to TRBJ1-3; D is unclear. V lost 0 bases to trimming and J lost 0 bases, with 10 bases between them. The CDR3 runs 16 residues. CDR1 SGDLS and CDR2 YYNGEE come from the germline V gene. CDR3 DNA: TGTGCCAGCAGCGTAGGGCAGGTTTTCTCTGGAAACACCATATATTTT. This encodes CASSVGQVFSGNTIYF.

Details on this clone: Its ends do not fully match the called genes, so a read error is possible. The gene calls are TRBV27 and TRBJ1-6, with TRBD1 as a possible D gene (5 bases). Looked up from germline, CDR1 is MNHEY and CDR2 is SMNVEV (reference sequence). The CDR3 runs 14 residues. This CDR3 is CASSLRGYNSPLHF. In nucleotides, the CDR3 is TGTGCCAGCAGCCTTCGGGGGTATAACTCACCCCTCCACTTT.

The V gene is TRBV19, the J gene TRBJ1-2, with 9 bases lining up with TRBD1. Germline lookup yields CDR1 LNHDA and CDR2 SQIVND (reference sequence). This CDR3 spans 14 amino acids. The J segment lost 4 bases and the V segment lost 3 bases, leaving 3 bases of the junction unmatched. The chain's CDR3 is CASSMGQGGYGYTF. CDR3 DNA sequence: TGTGCCAGTAGTATGGGACAGGGAGGCTATGGCTACACCTTC.

The genes are TRBV21-1 and TRBJ1-2. TRBV21-1 is a recognized pseudogene. There are 16 residues in the CDR3. The CDR3 sequence is CASSLPAGNGSYGYTF. The CDR3 coding sequence is TGTGCCAGCAGCCTCCCAGCGGGGAACGGGTCTTATGGCTACACCTTC.

The V call is TRBV28, the J call TRBJ2-3; 15 bases fit TRBD2. The CDR3 extends over 17 amino acids. The trim removed 1 base at V and 4 bases at J, leaving 3 bases unmatched. The germline V gene has CDR1 MDHEN and CDR2 SYDVKM. This CDR3 reads CASSLLGTSGGPDTQYF. In nucleotides, the CDR3 is TGTGCCAGCAGTTTATTAGGGACTAGCGGGGGGCCAGATACGCAGTATTTT.

V and J are TRBV27 and TRBJ1-2; possibly TRBD1 for D (5 bases). The V end lost 3 bases, the J end lost 8 bases, and 13 bases lay between the germline ends. Germline values: CDR1 MNHEY, CDR2 SMNVEV (reference sequence). The CDR3 consists of 13 residues. The CDR3 spells CASSLGGSGGYTF. The CDR3 nucleotides read TGTGCCAGCAGTTTGGGGGGAAGCGGGGGCTACACCTTC.

The rearrangement uses TRBV18 and TRBJ1-1; 8 bases agree with TRBD1. CDR1 is KGHSH, CDR2 LQKENI, per germline. The CDR3 has 14 residues. Unmatched junction bases numbered 6, after V lost 8 bases and J lost 1 base. DNA of the CDR3: TGTGCCAGCCGTCCCGGGACAGGGAACACTGAAGCTTTCTTT. This gives the protein CASRPGTGNTEAFF.

The V gene is TRBV12-5, the J gene TRBJ2-1, with TRBD2 identical over 10 bases. Germline CDR1 reads LGHNT; CDR2 reads FRNRAP. This CDR3 is built from 16 residues. Unmatched junction bases numbered 5, after V lost 4 bases and J lost 2 bases. CDR3 in DNA: TGTGCTAGTGGTTCACCTAGCGGGGGAACCTACAATGAGCAGTTCTTC. This gives the protein CASGSPSGGTYNEQFF.

This chain uses TRBV6-5 with TRBJ1-1; 7 positions match TRBD1. The germline CDR1 and CDR2 sequences are MNHEY and SVGAGI. This CDR3 has 14 residues. V shed 5 bases, J shed 1 base, and the junction held 4 bases outside the gene matches. The CDR3 sequence: CASSLGTENTEAFF. In DNA form, the CDR3 reads TGTGCCAGCAGTCTAGGGACAGAGAACACTGAAGCTTTCTTT.

The chain combines TRBV28 with TRBJ1-5; D is ambiguous. V lost 5 bases to trimming and J lost 1 base, with 9 bases between them. Germline CDR1 and CDR2: MDHEN and SYDVKM. The CDR3 spans 14 residues. The CDR3 sequence is CASSQDTSNQPQHF. For the CDR3, the DNA is TGTGCCAGCAGTCAAGACACCAGCAATCAGCCCCAGCATTTT.